The clone carrying this TCR beta chain has at least ten counts. Its antigen is not known. This sample was taken from a study of blood T cells in healthy people across ages. Findings and limits, study-wide: The diversity estimates, figures obtained from one million T cells, were considered underestimates.

For the second PCR, which ran for 7 to 11 cycles, a sample-barcoded 5' primer and a J-beta primer mix were used. TCRdb re-analysed the 5' RACE reads in MiXCR, keeping a single row per CDR3 protein. The sample lists about 780,000 distinct CDR3 sequences; around 24% were seen once. The CDR3 contains 14 residues. V lost 2 bases to trimming and J lost 1 base; unmatched junction nucleotides: 2. A further study also used this sample, focusing on T cells of mothers and their children.

The source material was blood. This TCR came from a boy younger than 18 in good health. V and J are TRBV12-3 or TRBV12-4 and TRBJ2-7, with TRBD1 matching 7 bases. CDR3 region: CASSLRGQSYEQYF. The CDR3 DNA reads TGTGCCAGCAGTTTAAGGGGGCAGTCCTACGAGCAGTACTTC.